This T cell receptor (beta chain) came from a study of early T cells in non-severe SARS-CoV-2 infection. Study details: Sequencing of unsorted whole blood was done on bulk RNA, leaving chains unpaired. Study outcomes and limitations: VDJdb matches were skewed toward anti-spike CD8 T cell responses.

The CDR3 spans 14 residues. Looked up from germline, CDR1 is SNHLY and CDR2 is FYNNEI. Trimming left V 6 bases short and J 1 base short, with 10 bases between. As for this clonotype: The antigen is not known.

Researchers attached unique molecular identifiers to individual cDNA molecules. TCRdb analysed the 5' RACE reads with MiXCR anew, one entry per CDR3 protein. Found here are about 63,000 distinct CDR3 sequences, 10% to 15% of them singletons; the top ten hold about 4.4%. The sample comprised whole blood. The TCR comes from an adult who was a healthcare worker with PCR-confirmed SARS-CoV-2 infection or an uninfected control (not recorded which). This chain connects TRBV2 to TRBJ1-3, with D unclear. The CDR3 protein is CASSAGVSGNTIYF. The DNA of the CDR3 is TGTGCCAGCAGCGCTGGGGTTTCTGGAAACACCATATATTTT.